This passage covers 22 T cell receptor beta chains from one sample sequenced in a study of T cell responses to AZD1222 COVID-19 vaccine. Assay: immunoSEQ multiplex PCR; the TCRdb copy retains only in-frame clones and omits some. This sample has roughly 160,000 clones, with around 85% found just once. Sequencing used peripheral blood, obtained 28 days after the second AZD1222 dose. The receptor set was obtained from an adult who received the AZD1222 COVID-19 vaccine.

The rearrangement uses TRBV19 and TRBJ2-7; D unclear. CDR3 size: 13 residues. V lost 5 bases and J 6 bases, leaving 14 bases between the germline ends. Per the germline V gene, CDR1 is LNHDA and CDR2 is SQIVND (reference sequence). CDR3 protein: CASSRNWGSEQYF. The CDR3 DNA is TGTGCCAGTAGTCGAAATTGGGGTAGCGAGCAGTACTTC.

The chain's CDR3 is CASSRTGLGYGYTF. The CDR3 nucleotides read TGTGCCAGCAGCAGAACCGGGTTGGGCTATGGCTACACCTTC. V is TRBV6-5 and J is TRBJ1-2; D not resolved. The CDR3 runs to 14 residues. Germline CDR1 MNHEY, CDR2 SVGAGI. V shed 6 bases and J shed 4 bases, with 15 bases lying between them.

The chain recombines TRBV11-2 with TRBJ2-3; 11 bases align to TRBD1. The germline V gene has CDR1 SGHAT and CDR2 FQNNGV. V lost 5 bases and J lost 6; bases outside the gene matches: 7. The CDR3 is made up of 15 amino acids. The CDR3 region is CASSTRTGGRDTQYF. DNA of the CDR3: TGTGCCAGCAGCACTCGGACAGGGGGCAGGGATACGCAGTATTTT.

The rearrangement uses TRBV6-5 and TRBJ1-1; D gene unclear. The CDR3 spans 14 residues. Per germline, CDR1 MNHEY and CDR2 SVGAGI. Trimming left V 7 bases short and J 3 bases short, with 15 bases between. CDR3 in DNA: TGTGCCAGCACCGTACAGAGAGGAGACACTGAAGCTTTCTTT. Its translation: CASTVQRGDTEAFF.

This clone was seen only a few times. V usage is TRBV12-5 and J usage is TRBJ1-1, with D unresolved. Germline V gene sequence: CDR1 LGHNT, CDR2 FRNRAP. V was trimmed by 6 bases and J by 1 base, leaving 15 bases between them. The length of the CDR3 is 15 residues. The CDR3 is CASGPSVGPNTEAFF. CDR3 nucleotide sequence: TGTGCTAGTGGCCCAAGTGTCGGTCCGAACACTGAAGCTTTCTTT.

The chain couples TRBV6-5 to TRBJ1-4; D gene ambiguous. V lost 6 bases to trimming and J lost 8 bases, with 19 bases between them. The CDR3 totals 15 residues. In germline, CDR1 is MNHEY, CDR2 SVGAGI. The CDR3 sequence: CASSPGRGGGEKLFF. The CDR3 DNA reads TGTGCCAGCAGCCCAGGACGGGGAGGAGGCGAAAAACTGTTTTTT.

The chain links TRBV1 to TRBJ1-1; TRBD1 was called by the table and not checked on the DNA. TRBV1 is a pseudogene. This CDR3 has 17 residues. CDR3 in amino acids: CTSSQAHAGTANTEAFF. The CDR3 DNA reads TGCACCAGCAGCCAAGCCCACGCCGGGACAGCGAACACTGAAGCTTTCTTT.

There are a few counts of this clone. This chain connects TRBV3-1 (or the pseudogene TRBV3-2) to TRBJ2-3; TRBD2 matches at 8 bases. The CDR3 has 14 amino acids. From germline, CDR1 is LGHDT and CDR2 YNNKEL (reference sequence). The J segment lost 5 bases and the V segment lost 2 bases, leaving 3 bases of the junction unmatched. CDR3 nucleotide sequence: TGTGCCAGCAGCCAATATAGCGGGGTAGATACGCAGTATTTT. Translation: CASSQYSGVDTQYF.

The chain links TRBV10-3 to TRBJ2-7; D remains ambiguous. The germline V gene encodes CDR1 ENHRY and CDR2 SYGVKD. CDR3 length equals 12 residues. V lost 0 bases, J lost 6 bases, and 6 bases lay in between. The DNA for the CDR3 is TGTGCCATCAGTGAGTCGTCTGGCGAGCAGTACTTC. Its protein is CAISESSGEQYF.

This chain uses TRBV7-9 with TRBJ1-5; D is ambiguous. Trimming left V 3 bases short and J 2 bases short, with 11 bases between. Germline V gene sequence: CDR1 SEHNR, CDR2 FQNEAQ (reference sequence). The CDR3 contains 15 residues. The DNA of the CDR3 is TGTGCCAGCAGCTTGCTTGGACCCGGCAATCAGCCCCAGCATTTT. Residues: CASSLLGPGNQPQHF.

The rearrangement joins TRBV4-1 to TRBJ1-6; D is possibly TRBD1 (5 bases). V was cut by 0 bases and J by 5 bases, with 11 bases left in between. The CDR3 runs 16 residues. CDR1 and CDR2 (germline): MGHRA, YSYEKL. CDR3 loop: CASSQDSGTNNSPLHF. The CDR3, as DNA: TGCGCCAGCAGCCAAGATTCGGGGACCAATAATTCACCCCTCCACTTT.

The chain recombines TRBV19 with TRBJ1-2; perhaps TRBD1 as D (5 bases). The CDR3 consists of 16 residues. Germline V gene lookup returns CDR1 LNHDA and CDR2 SQIVND (reference sequence). Trimming shortened V by 6 bases and J by 2 bases, and 19 bases separated the two germline ends. The CDR3, as DNA: TGTGCCAGTAGCGTTGACAGCCGCTACCCCAACTATGGCTACACCTTC. Its protein product is CASSVDSRYPNYGYTF.

In DNA form, the CDR3 reads TGTGCCAGCTCACCTAATCCGACAGGGCCCCATATTCAGTACTTC. This translates into CASSPNPTGPHIQYF. V usage is TRBV18 and J usage is TRBJ2-4; 7 bases are shared with TRBD1. Looked up from germline, CDR1 is KGHSH and CDR2 is LQKENI. Trimming cost V 3 bases and J 10 bases; bases outside gene matches: 12. The CDR3 runs to 15 residues.

The CDR3 region is CASSAELAGGTDTQYF. The CDR3 region has the DNA TGTGCCAGCAGCGCGGAACTAGCGGGGGGCACAGATACGCAGTATTTT. The chain combines TRBV9 with TRBJ2-3; 11 bases fit TRBD2. The CDR3 sequence is 16 residues long. The J segment lost 1 base and the V segment lost 3 bases, leaving 4 bases of the junction unmatched. The V gene's germline CDR1 is SGDLS and CDR2 YYNGEE.

The chain is built from TRBV27 and TRBJ2-7; 7 nucleotides agree with TRBD1. V dropped 11 bases and J dropped 6; count of bases not matched to a gene: 16. Germline CDR1 reads MNHEY; CDR2 reads SMNVEV (reference sequence). The CDR3 is 14 amino acids. In DNA form, the CDR3 reads TGTGCCGTCGGGACAGTACGGAGAGGGGGCGAGCAGTACTTC. Amino acid sequence: CAVGTVRRGGEQYF.

The V call is TRBV7-2, the J call TRBJ2-3, with a weak D call TRBD1 (6 bases). The V end lost 2 bases, the J end lost 6 bases, and 6 bases lay between the germline ends. There are 12 residues in the CDR3. Germline V gene lookup returns CDR1 SGHTA and CDR2 FQGNSA. DNA of the CDR3: TGTGCCAGCAGCTTACAGGGGGATACGCAGTATTTT. Its translation is CASSLQGDTQYF.

With regard to this clone: The identical CDR3 is also encoded by other nucleotide sequences in the sample. The chain uses TRBV4-1 and TRBJ2-7; D uncertain. This CDR3 contains 14 residues. Between the trimmed V and J ends, which lost 1 base and 4 bases, there was a span of 11 bases. Per germline, CDR1 MGHRA and CDR2 YSYEKL. Here the CDR3 DNA reads TGCGCCAGCAGCCAAGCCACCGGAGAATACGAGCAGTACTTC. The encoded protein is CASSQATGEYEQYF.

The chain carries TRBV19 and TRBJ1-6; D uncertain. CDR1 and CDR2 from the germline V gene are LNHDA and SQIVND (reference sequence). V was clipped by 7 bases and J by 6 bases, with 7 bases between them. This CDR3 has 12 amino acids. CDR3 sequence: CASNRVNSPLHF. The CDR3 DNA sequence: TGTGCCAGTAATCGTGTTAATTCACCCCTCCACTTT.

This chain links TRBV5-1 with TRBJ1-5; D might be TRBD1 (6 bases). CDR3 size: 15 residues. From germline, CDR1 is SGHRS and CDR2 YFSETQ. Trimming pared 2 bases from V and 3 bases from J, leaving 12 bases between. In nucleotides, the CDR3 is TGCGCCAGCAGCTTATCGGGGGCCCCCAATCAGCCCCAGCATTTT. It is translated as CASSLSGAPNQPQHF.

The chain combines TRBV6-5 with TRBJ2-7; TRBD2 might be the D (6 bases). The CDR3 covers 14 residues. The V gene's germline CDR1 is MNHEY and CDR2 SVGAGI. V was shortened by 7 bases and J by 4 bases, with 17 bases between the two germline ends. CDR3 region: CASTPSPGGYEQYF. CDR3 bases: TGTGCCAGCACTCCGTCTCCTGGGGGGTACGAGCAGTACTTC.

V gene TRBV6-1 combines with J gene TRBJ1-6; D might be TRBD1 (5 bases). Germline assignment: CDR1 MNHNS and CDR2 SASEGT. The length of the CDR3 is 15 residues. Trimming left V 1 base short and J 8 bases short, with 12 bases between. DNA for the CDR3: TGTGCCAGCAGTGAAGAGAGAGGGGTCGATTCACCCCTCCACTTT. Protein sequence: CASSEERGVDSPLHF.

This chain uses TRBV29-1 with TRBJ2-7, with a possible D match to TRBD2 (6 bases). The CDR3 contains 12 residues. Trimming removed 3 bases from V and 6 bases from J, with 12 bases in between. Looked up from germline, CDR1 is SQVTM and CDR2 is ANQGSEA. This CDR3 reads CSVEARGVEQYF. As DNA, the CDR3 is TGCAGCGTTGAGGCGCGGGGAGTCGAGCAGTACTTC.